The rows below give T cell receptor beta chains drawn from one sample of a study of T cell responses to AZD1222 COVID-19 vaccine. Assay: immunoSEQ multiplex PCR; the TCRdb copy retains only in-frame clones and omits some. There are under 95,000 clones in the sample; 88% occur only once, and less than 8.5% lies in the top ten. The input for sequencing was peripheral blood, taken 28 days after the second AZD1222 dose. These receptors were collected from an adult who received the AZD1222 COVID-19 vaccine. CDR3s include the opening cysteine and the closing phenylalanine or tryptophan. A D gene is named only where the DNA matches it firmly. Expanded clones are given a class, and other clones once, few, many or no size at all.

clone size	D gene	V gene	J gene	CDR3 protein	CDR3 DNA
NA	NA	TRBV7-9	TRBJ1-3	CASSNIGFTENTIYF	TGTGCCAGCAGCAACATCGGTTTTACGGAAAACACCATATATTTT
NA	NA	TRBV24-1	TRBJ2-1	CATSHTDSSYNEQFF	TGTGCCACCAGCCATACCGACAGCTCCTACAATGAGCAGTTCTTC
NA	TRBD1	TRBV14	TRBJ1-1	CASSQGTGNTEAFF	TGTGCCAGCAGCCAAGGGACAGGGAACACTGAAGCTTTCTTT
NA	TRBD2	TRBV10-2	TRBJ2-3	CASRLAGAPDTQYF	TGCGCCAGCAGGCTAGCGGGAGCCCCAGATACGCAGTATTTT
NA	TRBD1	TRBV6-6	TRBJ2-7	CASSYEQDRDYEQYF	TGTGCCAGCAGTTACGAACAAGACAGGGACTACGAGCAGTACTTC
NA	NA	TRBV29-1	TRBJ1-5	CSAALLSNQPQHF	TGCAGCGCTGCTCTCCTTAGCAATCAGCCCCAGCATTTT
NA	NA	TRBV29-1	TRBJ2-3	CSVCIGPNTPDTQYF	TGCAGCGTTTGTATAGGCCCAAACACCCCAGATACGCAGTATTTT
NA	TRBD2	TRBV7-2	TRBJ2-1	CASSSLAGGSSAYNEQFF	TGTGCCAGCAGCTCGTTAGCGGGAGGTAGTTCCGCCTACAATGAGCAGTTCTTC
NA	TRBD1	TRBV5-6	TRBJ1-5	CASSLAGGSNQPQHF	TGTGCCAGCAGCTTGGCAGGGGGGAGCAATCAGCCCCAGCATTTT
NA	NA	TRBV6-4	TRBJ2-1	CASSDGDYNEQFF	TGTGCCAGCAGTGACGGGGACTACAATGAGCAGTTCTTC
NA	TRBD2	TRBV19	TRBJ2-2	CASSTLGTSGRRYTGELFF	TGTGCCAGTAGTACCCTCGGGACTAGCGGGAGGAGGTACACCGGGGAGCTGTTTTTT
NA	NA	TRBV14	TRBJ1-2	CASSPGTYYGYTF	TGTGCCAGCAGCCCCGGCACATACTATGGCTACACCTTC
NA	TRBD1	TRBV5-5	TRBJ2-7	CASSDRDRGRYEQYF	TGTGCCAGCAGCGACCGGGACAGGGGGCGATACGAGCAGTACTTC
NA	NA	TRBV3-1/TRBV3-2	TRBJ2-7	CASSRLGEQYF	TGTGCCAGCAGCCGCCTAGGCGAGCAGTACTTC
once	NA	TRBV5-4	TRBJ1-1	CASSQDVGGEINTEAFF	TGTGCCAGCAGCCAGGACGTGGGGGGCGAGATAAACACTGAAGCTTTCTTT